This TCR beta chain was recovered during a study of shared clonotypes between healthy human individuals. For the study at large: Every donor yielded three CD4 naive, three CD4 memory, two CD8 naive and one CD8 memory plate. Study-wide points: It was observed that roughly 4.8% of naive CD4 clonotypes were shared across a handful of donors. Sampling involved blood alone; tissue repertoires likely differ.

Deep-level running was used for the assay. The table came from immunoSEQ multiplex PCR; TCRdb's copy has only in-frame clones and leaves some out. The data show about 2.5 million clones, 85% to 95% seen once. This clone was counted a single time. The antigen is undetermined. The CDR3 contains 16 residues. The germline gives CDR1 MNHNS, CDR2 SASEGT. Trimming took 4 bases from V and 0 from J; bases not matched to a gene: 5. What was sequenced was naive CD4+ T cells from PBMCs. The subset is: CD45RA+ positively selected. The receptor comes from a man aged 18-30 years in good health. Some clones in this sample may be carry-over from other donors' samples. V is TRBV6-1 and J is TRBJ2-2; 7 bases fit TRBD1. CDR3: CASSVDQGANTGELFF. CDR3 DNA sequence: TGTGCCAGCAGTGTCGATCAGGGGGCGAACACCGGGGAGCTGTTTTTT.